These T cell receptor beta chains were read from a single sample in a study of T cell repertoires in cytomegalovirus infection. Using its own MiXCR run on the reads, TCRdb lists one record per CDR3 protein. The sample contains 400,000 or so distinct CDR3 sequences, about 33% of which appear only once. Specimen: PBMCs. These receptors came from a human donor in good health (CMV status not recorded). Some clones in this sample may be carry-over from other donors' samples. The CDR3 runs from the conserved cysteine through the conserved F or W. The D gene is left open where the match is weak. The size field is filled for only some rows; it gives once, few, many or a size class.

TRBJ1-3 NA NA TRBV29-1 TGCAGCGTTGAAGGAGTGACTGGAAACACCATATATTTT CSVEGVTGNTIYF
TRBJ2-7 TRBD2 many TRBV7-8 TGTGCCAGCAGCTCACCCGGGGGGAGTAGTCTCGAGCAGTACTTC CASSSPGGSSLEQYF
TRBJ2-1 NA NA TRBV7-8 TGTGCCAGCAGCTCGAACCCCGCCTGTGGGGATGAGCAGTTCTTC CASSSNPACGDEQFF
TRBJ1-1 NA few TRBV5-1 TGCGCCAGCAGCTTACTCCATGGGAACACTGAAGCTTTCTTT CASSLLHGNTEAFF
TRBJ2-7 NA NA TRBV7-6 TGTGCCAGCAGCTTAGGAGGGACTTCGGGGGCCTACGAGCAGTACTTC CASSLGGTSGAYEQYF
TRBJ2-2 TRBD1 NA TRBV5-7 TGTGCCAGCAGCCTTTACACAGGGGACACCGGGGAGCTGTTTTTT CASSLYTGDTGELFF
TRBJ1-3 NA few TRBV7-9 TGTGCCAGCAGCTTTACAGGTCCTGGAAACACCATATATTTT CASSFTGPGNTIYF
TRBJ1-2 NA NA TRBV11-2 TGTGCCAGCAGCTGGGGGGAGGGAGCAGGAGGCTACACCTTC CASSWGEGAGGYTF
TRBJ2-2 TRBD2 NA TRBV7-3 TGTGCCAGCAGCGTACTAGCGGGGGCCTACACCGGGGAGCTGTTTTTT CASSVLAGAYTGELFF
TRBJ1-1 TRBD1 few TRBV6-2/TRBV6-3 TGTGCCAGCAAAACCGGGACAGCCGACCTCATGAACACTGAAGCTTTCTTT CASKTGTADLMNTEAFF
TRBJ2-1 NA many TRBV7-8 TGTGCCATAGACAGGATTAACAATGAGCAGTTCTTC CAIDRINNEQFF
TRBJ1-4 NA many TRBV7-6 TGTGCCAGCAGCTCCGACATAGGGGGTGAAAAACTGTTTTTT CASSSDIGGEKLFF
TRBJ1-2 TRBD1 NA TRBV6-2/TRBV6-3 TGTGCCAGCAGTTACGACAGGGTGGATGGCTACACCTTC CASSYDRVDGYTF
TRBJ1-1 NA many TRBV7-2 TGTGCCAGCAGCCTCCAAAACGCCCGGGTCAGCACTGAAGCTTTCTTT CASSLQNARVSTEAFF
TRBJ2-2 TRBD2 few TRBV7-2 TGTGCCAGCAGCTTTAGCGGGACTGCCGGGGAGCTGTTTTGG CASSFSGTAGELFW
TRBJ2-6 NA few TRBV11-3 TGTGCCAGCAGCCTCGGACGGGTAGCTGGGGCCAACGTCCTGACTTTC CASSLGRVAGANVLTF
TRBJ2-1 TRBD1 few TRBV12-3/TRBV12-4 TGTGCCAGCCTCCCTGGGACAGGTGAAACCAATGAGCAGTTCTTC CASLPGTGETNEQFF
TRBJ1-2 NA NA TRBV7-4 TGTGCCAGCAGCCCCATAAGCCCGGATCAGATCAAACACTCGTCAAACTATGGCTACACCTTC CASSPISPDQIKHSSNYGYTF
TRBJ2-2 NA many TRBV7-9 TGTGCCAGCAGCTCGGAACAGGGCGACACCGGGGAGCTGTTTTTT CASSSEQGDTGELFF
TRBJ2-5 TRBD2 few TRBV20-1 TGCAGTGCTCCCGGGACTAGCGTGACCGAAGAGACCCAGTACTTC CSAPGTSVTEETQYF
TRBJ2-5 TRBD2 many TRBV7-6 TGTGCCAGCAGCCCTGCCACTAGCGGGGGGATACCGAAAGAGACCCAGTACTTC CASSPATSGGIPKETQYF
TRBJ2-5 TRBD2 few TRBV11-1 TGTGCCAGCAGCCACGGGACTAGCGGGGGCCTCGGGGAGACCCAGTACTTC CASSHGTSGGLGETQYF
TRBJ1-4 NA many TRBV14 TGTGCCAGCAGCCAAGCCGGACTGACTAATGAAAAACTGTTTTTT CASSQAGLTNEKLFF
TRBJ2-3 NA NA TRBV6-5 TGTGCCAGCAGCCAAGGGGGGCGGGGTACGCAGTATTTT CASSQGGRGTQYF
TRBJ1-1 TRBD1 few TRBV5-4 TGTGCCAGCAGCTTAAGGGGACAGAGGCAAGCTTTCTTT CASSLRGQRQAFF
TRBJ2-7 NA NA TRBV30 TGTGCCTGGAGCCCCAAGGTGCGTTCCTACGAGCAGTACTTC CAWSPKVRSYEQYF
TRBJ2-7 TRBD1 NA TRBV4-1 TGCGCCAGCAGCCCGACAACAGGGGTGACCTACGAGCAGTACTTC CASSPTTGVTYEQYF